The entry below describes one T cell receptor (beta chain). Assay: immunoSEQ multiplex PCR; the TCRdb copy retains only in-frame clones and omits some. Among about a million clones listed, roughly 70% were seen once. There are 14 residues in the CDR3. V lost 4 bases to trimming and J lost 1 base, with 11 bases between them. CDR1 SGHNT and CDR2 YYREEE come from the germline V gene (reference sequence). These data come from a study of shared clonotypes between healthy human individuals. As for the study in general: Plates per donor: three CD4 naive, three CD4 memory, two CD8 naive, one CD8 memory.

The V and J genes are TRBV5-4 and TRBJ1-1; D may be TRBD1 (5 bases). The sequenced sample was memory CD4+ T cells sorted from blood. The subset here: CD45RA-negative fraction. The sequence derives from a man in his late teens or twenties in good health. CDR3 in amino acids: CASSPGLSNTEAFF. DNA for the CDR3: TGTGCCAGCAGCCCGGGACTGTCGAACACTGAAGCTTTCTTT. The entire variable domain, with the rest obtained from reference TRBV5-4 and TRBJ1-1, is as follows: ETGVTQSPTHLIKTRGQQVTLRCSSQSGHNTVSWYQQALGQGPQFIFQYYREEENGRGNFPPRFSGLQFPNYSSELNVNALELDDSALYLCASSPGLSNTEAFFGQGTRLTVV.